The T cell receptor (beta chain) described here comes from a study of T-cell reconstitution after alpha-beta-depleted transplantation in children. Findings and caveats of the study: A year post-transplant, T-cell counts and diversity derived mostly from newly produced T cells.

In its sample, this clonotype was seen a few times. The antigen is undetermined. Unique molecular identifiers were used to barcode this TCRbeta library. TCRdb passed the PCR reads through MiXCR, listing each CDR3 protein once. The table includes 600,000 or so distinct CDR3 sequences, about 21% detected once. The origin of this receptor is a boy younger than two who had a stem cell transplant for acute myeloid leukemia, so the T cells may come from the graft donor. The input for sequencing was PBMCs, mostly from graft donor cells, taken 360 days after TCRalphabeta/CD19-depleted stem cell transplant.

The CDR3 DNA follows: TGCAGCGTTGAAAACAGGGAGGGTTACAATGAGCAGTTCTTC. It translates to CSVENREGYNEQFF. J is TRBJ2-1 and V is TRBV29-1, with a tentative D call TRBD2 (7 bases). In germline, CDR1 is SQVTM, CDR2 ANQGSEA. The CDR3 is 14 residues long. Between the trimmed V and J ends, which lost 2 bases and 4 bases, there was a span of 12 bases.